These 7 T cell receptor beta chains were sequenced from one sample in a study of T-cell reconstitution after alpha-beta-depleted transplantation in children. General observations from the study: The authors attributed T-cell counts and diversity one year after transplant mostly to newly produced T cells.

Preparation of the TCRbeta library was carried out with unique molecular identifiers. TCRdb passed the PCR reads through MiXCR, listing each CDR3 protein once. Of about 290,000 distinct CDR3 sequences listed, 7.5% to 9% are singletons. These receptors have no identified antigens. The specimen was peripheral blood, collected 360 days after TCRalphabeta/CD19-depleted stem cell transplant. All receptors derive from a female patient between 2 and 10 years old who had a stem cell transplant for Fanconi anemia, so the T cells may come from the graft donor.

This clonotype was seen ten or more times. The chain is built from TRBV10-3 and TRBJ1-6; possible D gene TRBD1, 6 bases. Deletions cut 10 bases from V and 4 bases from J, with 8 bases between. This CDR3 region has 12 residues. In germline, CDR1 is ENHRY, CDR2 SYGVKD. The CDR3 nucleotides read TGTGCCACCAGGGGTTATAATTCACCCCTCCACTTT. Protein sequence: CATRGYNSPLHF.

The chain links TRBV7-2 to TRBJ1-5; D call uncertain. CDR1 SGHTA and CDR2 FQGNSA come from the germline V gene. The CDR3 has 16 residues. The V gene lost 0 bases and the J gene lost 0 bases, with 9 bases spanning the gap. The CDR3 sequence is CASSLAQTYSNQPQHF. Written as DNA, the CDR3 is TGTGCCAGCAGCTTAGCCCAGACATATAGCAATCAGCCCCAGCATTTT.

This clonotype was recorded a few times. J is TRBJ1-1 and V is TRBV28; 8 bases match TRBD1. Germline trimming cut 3 bases from V and 1 base from J; bases unmatched to any gene: 10. The CDR3 spans 17 residues. In germline, CDR1 is MDHEN, CDR2 SYDVKM. The DNA of the CDR3 is TGTGCCAGCAGTTTCCCGTGGACAGGGATGTCGAACACTGAAGCTTTCTTT. Translating gives CASSFPWTGMSNTEAFF.

This clonotype was observed at least ten times. The V gene is TRBV10-1, the J gene TRBJ1-6; TRBD1 agrees at 8 bases. The CDR3 extends over 17 amino acids. Looked up from germline, CDR1 is WNHNN and CDR2 is SYGVQD (reference sequence). J lost 7 bases, V lost 4 bases, and 12 bases had no gene match. The CDR3 DNA reads as TGCGCCAGCAGTGGAGCTACAGGGGGTAGGAGCAATTCACCCCTCCACTTT. Translation: CASSGATGGRSNSPLHF.

This clonotype was recorded at least ten times. The chain recombines TRBV7-2 with TRBJ2-1, with D perhaps assigned TRBD1 or TRBD2 (7 bases each). Trimming left V 1 base short and J 7 bases short, with 14 bases between. The CDR3 runs 15 residues. The germline V gene has CDR1 SGHTA and CDR2 FQGNSA. The CDR3 nucleotides read TGTGCCAGCAGCTTAGATCCAGGGGGGGCAAATGAGCAGTTCTTC. Translated: CASSLDPGGANEQFF.

This clonotype was counted at least ten times. V usage is TRBV5-1 and J usage is TRBJ2-1, with D possibly TRBD2 on 6 matching bases. V was pared by 0 bases and J by 7 bases, with 14 bases between. Per the germline V gene, CDR1 is SGHRS and CDR2 is YFSETQ. The CDR3 is 15 residues long. This chain's CDR3 is CASSLGASDWNEQFF. The CDR3 DNA is TGCGCCAGCAGCTTGGGGGCTAGCGATTGGAATGAGCAGTTCTTC.

There are a few counts of this clonotype. The rearrangement uses TRBV7-6 and TRBJ1-4; D remains ambiguous. Germline assignment: CDR1 SGHVS and CDR2 FNYEAQ. CDR3 length: 16 amino acids. Trimming removed 1 base from V and 0 bases from J, with 9 bases in between. The CDR3 loop reads CASSLGLKATNEKLFF. DNA for the CDR3: TGTGCCAGCAGCTTAGGGTTGAAAGCAACTAATGAAAAACTGTTTTTT. Supplemented by reference TRBV7-6 and TRBJ1-4, the full variable domain reads GAGVSQSPRYKVTKRGQDVALRCDPISGHVSLYWYRQALGQGPEFLTYFNYEAQQDKSGLPNDRFSAERPEGSISTLTIQRTEQRDSAMYRCASSLGLKATNEKLFFGSGTQLSVL.